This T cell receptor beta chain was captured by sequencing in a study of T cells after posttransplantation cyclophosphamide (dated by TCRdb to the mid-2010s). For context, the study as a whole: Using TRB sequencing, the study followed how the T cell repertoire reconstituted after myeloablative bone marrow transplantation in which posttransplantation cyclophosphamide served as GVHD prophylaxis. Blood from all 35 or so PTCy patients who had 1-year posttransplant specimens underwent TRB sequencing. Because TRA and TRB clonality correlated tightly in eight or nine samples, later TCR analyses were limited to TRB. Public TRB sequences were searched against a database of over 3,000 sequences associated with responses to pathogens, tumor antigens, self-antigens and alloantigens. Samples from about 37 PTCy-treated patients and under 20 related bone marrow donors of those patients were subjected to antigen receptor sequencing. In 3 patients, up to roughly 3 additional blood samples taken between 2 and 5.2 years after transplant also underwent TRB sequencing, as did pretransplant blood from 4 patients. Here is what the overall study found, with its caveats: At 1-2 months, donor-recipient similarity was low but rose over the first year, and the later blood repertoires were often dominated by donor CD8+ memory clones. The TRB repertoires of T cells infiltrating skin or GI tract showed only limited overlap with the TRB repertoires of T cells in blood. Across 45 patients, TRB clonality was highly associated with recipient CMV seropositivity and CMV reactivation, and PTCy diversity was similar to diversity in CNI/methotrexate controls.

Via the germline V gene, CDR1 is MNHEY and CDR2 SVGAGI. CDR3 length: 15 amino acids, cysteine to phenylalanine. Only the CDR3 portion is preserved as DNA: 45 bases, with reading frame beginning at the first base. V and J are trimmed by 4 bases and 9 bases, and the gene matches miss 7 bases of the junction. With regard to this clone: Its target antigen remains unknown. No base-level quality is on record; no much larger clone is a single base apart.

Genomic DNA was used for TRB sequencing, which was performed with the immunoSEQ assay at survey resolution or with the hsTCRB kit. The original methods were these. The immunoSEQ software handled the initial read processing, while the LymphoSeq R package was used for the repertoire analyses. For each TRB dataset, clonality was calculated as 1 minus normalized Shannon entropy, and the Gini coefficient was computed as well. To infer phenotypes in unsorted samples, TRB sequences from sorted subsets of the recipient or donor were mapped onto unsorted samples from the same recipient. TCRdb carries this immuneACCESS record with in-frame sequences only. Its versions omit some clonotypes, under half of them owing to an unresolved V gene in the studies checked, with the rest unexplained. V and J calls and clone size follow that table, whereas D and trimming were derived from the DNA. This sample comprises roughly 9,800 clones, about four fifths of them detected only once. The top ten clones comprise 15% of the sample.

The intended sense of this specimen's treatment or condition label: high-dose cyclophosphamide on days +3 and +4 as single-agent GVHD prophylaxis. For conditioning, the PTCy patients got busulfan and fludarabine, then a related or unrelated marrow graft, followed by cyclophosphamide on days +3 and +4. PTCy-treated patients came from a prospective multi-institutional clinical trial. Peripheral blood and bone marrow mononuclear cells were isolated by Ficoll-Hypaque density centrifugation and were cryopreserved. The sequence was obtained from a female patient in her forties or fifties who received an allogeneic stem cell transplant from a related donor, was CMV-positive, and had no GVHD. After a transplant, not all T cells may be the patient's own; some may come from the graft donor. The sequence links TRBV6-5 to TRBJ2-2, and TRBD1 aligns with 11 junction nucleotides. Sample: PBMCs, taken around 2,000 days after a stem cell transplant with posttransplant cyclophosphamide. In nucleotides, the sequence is TGTGCCAGCAGTTGGACAGGGGGCAGGGAAAGGGAGCTGTTTTTT. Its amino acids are CASSWTGGRERELFF.